What follows are 22 T cell receptor beta chains derived from one specimen sequenced in a study of shared clonotypes between healthy human individuals. Sequencing used immunoSEQ multiplex PCR; TCRdb keeps in-frame clones, though not all of them. The sample contains roughly 1,000,000 clones, around 78% of which appear only once. Sequencing input: memory CD4+ T cells from PBMCs. Subset meaning: CD45RA-negative fraction. Source of these receptors: a man younger than 30 in good health. Some clones in this sample may be carry-over from other donors' samples.

This chain joins TRBV5-1 and TRBJ2-7, with D perhaps matching TRBD2 (5 bases). Germline V CDR1 and CDR2: SGHRS, YFSETQ. The CDR3 is 15 residues long. Trimming left V 4 bases short and J 6 bases short, with 20 bases between. Here the CDR3 DNA reads TGCGCCAGCAGCCCTGCAGAGGGTTCGGTCTCCGAGCAGTACTTC. Translating gives CASSPAEGSVSEQYF.

The CDR3 here is CASSHIGRTSGLETQYF. In DNA form, the CDR3 reads TGCGCCAGCAGCCACATCGGACGGACTAGCGGGTTGGAGACCCAGTACTTC. The rearrangement joins TRBV4-1 to TRBJ2-5, with 11 positions matching TRBD2. The CDR3 contains 17 residues. The germline V gene encodes CDR1 MGHRA and CDR2 YSYEKL. V gave up 3 bases and J gave up 5 bases; unmatched junction bases: 11.

The chain combines TRBV18 with TRBJ2-1, with 8 bases identical to TRBD2. Germline V gene data show CDR1 as KGHSH and CDR2 as LQKENI. The CDR3 has 16 amino acids. J lost 5 bases, V lost 2 bases, and 8 bases had no gene match. CDR3 protein: CASSPSLSGSHNEQFF. DNA for the CDR3: TGTGCCAGCTCACCATCCCTAAGCGGGAGCCACAATGAGCAGTTCTTC.

Details on this clone: Other nucleotide sequences in the sample specify the same CDR3. The chain's CDR3 is CASSRPNQPQHF. The CDR3 DNA reads as TGCGCCAGCAGCCGGCCGAATCAGCCCCAGCATTTT. The chain employs TRBV4-1 and TRBJ1-5; no firm D call. The CDR3 sequence is 12 residues long. V was clipped by 4 bases and J by 4 bases, with 5 bases between them. CDR1 is MGHRA, CDR2 YSYEKL, per germline.

As to this clone: Different DNA sequences within this sample yield the same CDR3. The genes are TRBV5-1 and TRBJ2-4; D is ambiguous. CDR3 length: 14 amino acids. The germline V gene has CDR1 SGHRS and CDR2 YFSETQ. Trimming removed 0 bases from V and 1 base from J, with 5 bases in between. CDR3 sequence: CASSLEGAKNIQYF. The CDR3 DNA reads TGCGCCAGCAGCTTGGAGGGCGCCAAAAACATTCAGTACTTC. Variable domain in full (rest from reference TRBV5-1 and TRBJ2-4): KAGVTQTPRYLIKTRGQQVTLSCSPISGHRSVSWYQQTPGQGLQFLFEYFSETQRNKGNFPGRFSGRQFSNSRSEMNVSTLELGDSALYLCASSLEGAKNIQYFGAGTRLSVL.

The chain uses TRBV28 and TRBJ2-2; no clear D. This CDR3 contains 12 residues. Trimming cost V 6 bases and J 4 bases, with 6 bases left between them. Germline V lookup: CDR1 MDHEN, CDR2 SYDVKM. Here the CDR3 reads CASRVPTGELFF. CDR3 coding DNA: TGTGCCAGCAGGGTACCCACCGGGGAGCTGTTTTTT.

This clone was counted ten times or more. Other DNA sequences from this sample encode an identical CDR3 as well. The chain couples TRBV5-1 to TRBJ2-7; 10 nucleotides match TRBD2. CDR3 size: 13 residues. The J segment lost 3 bases and the V segment lost 3 bases, leaving 0 bases of the junction unmatched. Per the germline V gene, CDR1 is SGHRS and CDR2 is YFSETQ. The CDR3 DNA reads as TGCGCCAGCAGCTCTAGCGGGAGCTACGAGCAGTACTTC. Translating it yields CASSSSGSYEQYF. The full variable domain, rest sourced from reference TRBV5-1 and TRBJ2-7, is KAGVTQTPRYLIKTRGQQVTLSCSPISGHRSVSWYQQTPGQGLQFLFEYFSETQRNKGNFPGRFSGRQFSNSRSEMNVSTLELGDSALYLCASSSSGSYEQYFGPGTRLTVT.

DNA of the CDR3: TGTGCCAGCAGCCGTGGGCTAGCGGTGAACAGTGAGCAGTTCTTC. This translates into CASSRGLAVNSEQFF. This sequence joins TRBV7-2 and TRBJ2-1; 7 nucleotides align to TRBD2. V lost 5 bases, J lost 9 bases, and 13 bases stayed unmatched. This CDR3 contains 15 residues. CDR1 and CDR2 from the germline V gene are SGHTA and FQGNSA. Combining the CDR3 with reference TRBV7-2 and TRBJ2-1 gives the whole variable domain GAGVSQSPSNKVTEKGKDVELRCDPISGHTALYWYRQSLGQGLEFLIYFQGNSAPDKSGLPSDRFSAERTGGSVSTLTIQRTQQEDSAVYLCASSRGLAVNSEQFFGPGTRLTVL.

This clone showed up just a few times. The chain combines TRBV7-3 with TRBJ2-1; D is uncertain. The CDR3 consists of 14 residues. The germline V gene has CDR1 SGHTA and CDR2 FQGTGA. Between the trimmed V and J ends, which lost 5 bases and 4 bases, there was a span of 12 bases. Here the CDR3 reads CASSPSPGYNEQFF. The CDR3 coding sequence is TGTGCCAGCAGCCCCTCCCCCGGGTACAATGAGCAGTTCTTC.

The chain links TRBV11-2 to TRBJ2-1; TRBD2 agrees at 9 bases. The V gene's germline CDR1 is SGHAT and CDR2 FQNNGV. The CDR3 has 15 amino acids. V dropped 6 bases and J dropped 2; count of bases not matched to a gene: 5. The CDR3 nucleotides read TGTGCCAGCAGGACAAGCGGGGGGCCCTACAATGAGCAGTTCTTC. Its translation: CASRTSGGPYNEQFF.

The rearrangement links TRBV2 to TRBJ2-7, with no clear D. V was clipped by 1 base and J by 8 bases, with 9 bases between them. This CDR3 spans 12 amino acids. Germline assignment: CDR1 SNHLY and CDR2 FYNNEI. The CDR3 protein is CASSEGKNKQYF. The CDR3 DNA sequence: TGTGCCAGCAGTGAAGGAAAGAACAAGCAGTACTTC. The whole variable domain, filled in from reference TRBV2 and TRBJ2-7, reads EPEVTQTPSHQVTQMGQEVILRCVPISNHLYFYWYRQILGQKVEFLVSFYNNEISEKSEIFDDQFSVERPDGSNFTLKIRSTKLEDSAMYFCASSEGKNKQYFGPGTRLTVT.

This sequence joins TRBV19 and TRBJ2-3; the D is unclear. CDR1 LNHDA and CDR2 SQIVND come from the germline V gene (reference sequence). This CDR3 has 13 amino acids. Trimming removed 5 bases at V and 4 bases at J, with 10 bases between. The CDR3 bases are TGTGCCAGTAGTGTGGCGTGGTCAGATACGCAGTATTTT. This sequence encodes CASSVAWSDTQYF. Supplemented by reference TRBV19 and TRBJ2-3, the full variable domain reads DGGITQSPKYLFRKEGQNVTLSCEQNLNHDAMYWYRQDPGQGLRLIYYSQIVNDFQKGDIAEGYSVSREKKESFPLTVTSAQKNPTAFYLCASSVAWSDTQYFGPGTRLTVL.

This chain's CDR3 is CASSRGRGDEKLFF. CDR3 bases: TGTGCCAGCAGCAGGGGCAGGGGAGATGAAAAACTGTTTTTT. The chain combines TRBV6-5 with TRBJ1-4, with a weak D call TRBD1 (6 bases). The CDR3 runs 14 residues. Trimming removed 6 bases at V and 6 bases at J, with 14 bases between. CDR1 and CDR2 (germline): MNHEY, SVGAGI.

This clone was observed once. The J gene is TRBJ2-3, the V gene TRBV11-2; 7 positions match TRBD2. V shed 7 bases, J shed 1 base, and the junction held 5 bases outside the gene matches. This CDR3 is 14 amino acids long. CDR1 SGHAT and CDR2 FQNNGV come from the germline V gene. DNA of the CDR3: TGTGCCAGCACCGGGAGGATGGGCACAGATACGCAGTATTTT. Translation: CASTGRMGTDTQYF.

The chain carries TRBV11-2 and TRBJ2-7; D is tentatively TRBD1 or TRBD2 (6 bases each). V shed 1 base and J shed 2 bases, with 12 bases lying between them. Germline CDR1 and CDR2: SGHAT and FQNNGV. CDR3 length equals 15 residues. This chain's CDR3 is CASSLGWGAAYEQYF. DNA for the CDR3: TGTGCCAGCAGCTTAGGTTGGGGGGCTGCCTACGAGCAGTACTTC.

The chain is built from TRBV6-6 and TRBJ2-2, with D possibly being TRBD1 or TRBD2 (5 bases each). V was pared by 2 bases and J by 0 bases, with 7 bases between. The CDR3 consists of 15 residues. The germline gives CDR1 MNHNY, CDR2 SVGAGI (reference sequence). The CDR3 DNA reads as TGTGCCAGCAGTTACGGGGGTACGAACACCGGGGAGCTGTTTTTT. It yields the protein CASSYGGTNTGELFF.

This clone has only a few counts. J is TRBJ2-5 and V is TRBV10-3; D is possibly TRBD1 or TRBD2 (5 bases each). The CDR3 is 13 residues long. Germline V gene sequence: CDR1 ENHRY, CDR2 SYGVKD. Trimming removed 1 base from V and 5 bases from J, with 8 bases in between. In nucleotides, the CDR3 is TGTGCCATCAGTGAGTGGGGACCGGAGACCCAGTACTTC. The encoded protein is CAISEWGPETQYF.

The chain joins TRBV28 to TRBJ1-2; unclear D gene. CDR1 and CDR2 (germline): MDHEN, SYDVKM. This CDR3 is 13 amino acids long. V lost 5 bases to trimming and J lost 3 bases, with 10 bases between them. The CDR3 region has the DNA TGTGCCAGCAGTCCCGCGAGTGACTATGGCTACACCTTC. Residues: CASSPASDYGYTF.

The V and J genes are TRBV10-1 and TRBJ1-2, with TRBD1 identical over 8 bases. Germline V gene lookup returns CDR1 WNHNN and CDR2 SYGVQD (reference sequence). The CDR3 has 13 amino acids. V was pared by 3 bases and J by 7 bases, with 4 bases of the junction left unmatched. CDR3 DNA: TGCGCCAGCAGTGAAAGGACAGGGTCTGGCTACACCTTC. Translating it yields CASSERTGSGYTF.

The chain links TRBV11-2 to TRBJ2-7; perhaps TRBD2 as D (5 bases). V shed 1 base and J shed 6 bases, with 13 bases lying between them. The CDR3 has 14 amino acids. The germline V gene encodes CDR1 SGHAT and CDR2 FQNNGV. Here the CDR3 reads CASSLVEVGGEQYF. The CDR3 region has the DNA TGTGCCAGCAGCTTAGTAGAGGTTGGAGGCGAGCAGTACTTC.

The chain combines TRBV4-1 with TRBJ2-1; D might be TRBD2 (5 bases). The CDR3 loop spans 14 amino acids. The germline gives CDR1 MGHRA, CDR2 YSYEKL. V was clipped by 0 bases and J by 8 bases, with 11 bases between them. The CDR3 loop reads CASSQDLASYEQFF. The CDR3 DNA reads as TGCGCCAGCAGCCAAGATCTAGCTAGCTATGAGCAGTTCTTC.

On this clone itself: Other DNA sequences in this sample translate to the same CDR3. V usage is TRBV28 and J usage is TRBJ1-2; D possibly corresponds to TRBD1 (5 bases). Trimming left V 4 bases short and J 0 bases short, with 9 bases between. The length of the CDR3 is 14 residues. CDR1 and CDR2 from the germline V gene are MDHEN and SYDVKM. The CDR3, as DNA: TGTGCCAGCAGTTCCGGGACTCCTAACTATGGCTACACCTTC. The encoded protein is CASSSGTPNYGYTF.